The 23 T cell receptor beta chains below were found in one sample sequenced in a study of human T cells and chemical hapten exposure. The sample's time point: patch test 1, 2 weeks after DPC sensitization. Treatment defined: therapeutic diphenylcyclopropenone sensitization with weekly scalp DPC. TCRdb re-called the RACE reads with MiXCR, one entry per CDR3 protein. The data show 95,000 to 130,000 distinct CDR3 sequences, roughly an eighth seen once. This specimen was whole blood, taken in connection with sensitization to the hapten diphenylcyclopropenone (DPC). Receptors originate from a woman between 45 and 65 years old with alopecia areata. Some clones in this sample may be carry-over from other donors' samples.

There are a few counts of this clonotype. The chain couples TRBV7-9 to TRBJ2-2, with TRBD1 matching 9 bases. This CDR3 has 16 residues. With 7 bases clipped from V and 7 bases from J, the junction kept 13 bases outside the gene matches. Germline-derived CDR1 and CDR2 are SEHNR and FQNEAQ (reference sequence). The chain's CDR3 is CASTRRGTGKNGELFF. CDR3 DNA sequence: TGTGCCAGCACCCGGCGGGGGACAGGGAAGAACGGGGAGCTGTTTTTT.

There are a few counts of this clonotype. V usage is TRBV6-2 or TRBV6-3 and J usage is TRBJ2-1; 10 bases match TRBD1. Trimming removed 2 bases from V and 4 bases from J; junction bases left unmatched: 5. The CDR3 totals 16 residues. CDR1 and CDR2 (germline): MNHEY, SVGEGT. For the CDR3, the DNA is TGTGCCAGCAGTTACCGCGGACAGGGGGGTTACAATGAGCAGTTCTTC. This codes for CASSYRGQGGYNEQFF.

This clonotype was seen only a few times. The chain couples TRBV5-4 to TRBJ2-3; 8 bases are shared with TRBD1. J was trimmed by 6 bases and V by 4 bases; bases with no gene match: 7. Looked up from germline, CDR1 is SGHNT and CDR2 is YYREEE (reference sequence). CDR3 length equals 14 residues. CDR3 amino acids: CASSKDRVVDTQYF. DNA for the CDR3: TGTGCCAGCAGCAAGGACAGGGTGGTGGATACGCAGTATTTT.

This clonotype showed up just a few times. The chain combines TRBV5-4 with TRBJ2-7, with 9 nucleotides matching TRBD1. Germline-derived CDR1 and CDR2 are SGHNT and YYREEE (reference sequence). The CDR3 is made up of 13 amino acids. V lost 4 bases and J lost 7; bases outside the gene matches: 6. DNA for the CDR3: TGTGCCAGCAGCGGACAGGGGTTGAGAGAGCAGTACTTC. Translation gives CASSGQGLREQYF.

This rearrangement joins TRBV5-5 to TRBJ2-5, with D tentatively TRBD1 (5 bases). The CDR3 length is 15 residues. V dropped 0 bases and J dropped 4 bases, with 13 bases sitting between them. Per germline, CDR1 SGHKS and CDR2 YYEKEE (reference sequence). For the CDR3, the DNA is TGTGCCAGCAGCTTGGAAATGGTCAGGGCAGAGACCCAGTACTTC. This translates into CASSLEMVRAETQYF.

This clonotype showed up many times. V usage is TRBV21-1 and J usage is TRBJ1-6. TRBV21-1 is deemed a pseudogene. CDR3 length: 17 residues. CDR3 loop: CASSNSVRRSTRSPLHF. CDR3 in DNA: TGTGCCAGCAGCAATAGCGTGCGTCGGAGTACGCGATCACCCCTCCACTTT.

The chain carries TRBV27 and TRBJ1-1; D gene unclear. The V gene's germline CDR1 is MNHEY and CDR2 SMNVEV (reference sequence). The CDR3 runs 14 residues. Trimming stripped 4 bases from V and 1 base from J, with 10 bases between. The DNA for the CDR3 is TGTGCCAGCAGTTCAGCGGGATCGAACACTGAAGCTTTCTTT. Residues: CASSSAGSNTEAFF.

J is TRBJ1-2 and V is TRBV7-2; possible D gene TRBD1, 5 bases. V dropped 5 bases and J dropped 12 bases, with 19 bases sitting between them. CDR1 and CDR2 from the germline V gene are SGHTA and FQGNSA. This CDR3 is 13 amino acids long. This CDR3 reads CASSPQDGGLNTF. CDR3 coding DNA: TGTGCCAGCAGCCCCCAGGATGGGGGTTTAAACACCTTC.

Notes on this clonotype: A read error may explain this, as a much larger clone is one base away. The chain carries TRBV18 and TRBJ2-5, with 9 bases matching TRBD1. This CDR3 comprises 15 residues. CDR1 is KGHSH and CDR2 is LQKENI in the germline V gene. CDR3 DNA sequence: TGTGCCAGCTCACCGGGACAGGGAAGGAAAGAGATCCAGTACTTC. It translates to CASSPGQGRKEIQYF.

This clonotype occurred many times. This chain connects TRBV6-5 to TRBJ1-1; no firm D call. Germline V gene sequence: CDR1 MNHEY, CDR2 SVGAGI. The CDR3 totals 15 residues. Trimming shortened V by 0 bases and J by 0 bases, and 8 bases separated the two germline ends. The CDR3 protein is CASSYSRVLNTEAFF. CDR3 nucleotides: TGTGCCAGCAGTTACTCGAGGGTATTGAACACTGAAGCTTTCTTT.

This clonotype occurred many times. The V and J genes are TRBV28 and TRBJ1-1, with D perhaps matching TRBD1 (5 bases). V was trimmed by 8 bases and J by 5 bases, leaving 15 bases between them. The CDR3 length is 13 residues. Germline V CDR1 and CDR2: MDHEN, SYDVKM. This CDR3 is CASVGQGITEAFF. For the CDR3, the DNA is TGTGCCAGCGTCGGCCAGGGAATAACTGAAGCTTTCTTT.

V gene TRBV20-1 combines with J gene TRBJ2-4; 8 nucleotides line up with TRBD1. CDR3 length equals 15 residues. The germline V gene has CDR1 DFQATT and CDR2 SNEGSKA (reference sequence). V gave up 0 bases and J gave up 7 bases; unmatched junction bases: 8. The DNA for the CDR3 is TGCAGTGCTAGAGAGTTCAGGGGGCACGGGAACATTCAGTACTTC. This translates into CSAREFRGHGNIQYF.

The rearrangement uses TRBV6-1 and TRBJ2-7; 7 nucleotides agree with TRBD1. After removal of 4 bases from V and 5 bases from J, the junction contained 8 bases not matched to a gene. Germline values: CDR1 MNHNS, CDR2 SASEGT. This CDR3 has 14 residues. The CDR3 loop reads CASSARTGSDEQYF. In nucleotides, the CDR3 is TGTGCCAGCAGTGCACGGACAGGTAGCGACGAGCAGTACTTC.

The table lists this clonotype with a few counts. This sequence joins TRBV2 and TRBJ2-3, with D possibly TRBD2 on 5 matching bases. Germline CDR1 reads SNHLY; CDR2 reads FYNNEI. Trimming shortened V by 8 bases and J by 7 bases, and 13 bases separated the two germline ends. The CDR3 covers 12 residues. The CDR3: CASSGEPNTQYF. The DNA of the CDR3 is TGTGCCAGCTCCGGGGAGCCTAATACGCAGTATTTT.

This chain links TRBV7-2 with TRBJ2-7; D is tentatively TRBD1 or TRBD2 (6 bases each). The germline V and J ends were trimmed by 4 bases and 2 bases, with 24 bases remaining between them. This CDR3 has 18 amino acids. CDR1 is SGHTA, CDR2 FQGNSA, per germline. CDR3 sequence: CASSSLGGMGARAYEQYF. CDR3 coding DNA: TGTGCCAGCAGCTCCCTAGGGGGGATGGGGGCACGGGCCTACGAGCAGTACTTC.

In its sample, this clonotype was seen a few times. This chain uses TRBV27 with TRBJ1-2; 10 bases line up with TRBD1. Looked up from germline, CDR1 is MNHEY and CDR2 is SMNVEV (reference sequence). The CDR3 length is 14 residues. With 4 bases clipped from V and 7 bases from J, the junction kept 6 bases outside the gene matches. CDR3 sequence reads: CASSSPGQGFGYTF. DNA of the CDR3: TGTGCCAGCAGTTCCCCGGGACAGGGGTTTGGCTACACCTTC.

About this clonotype: One end of the junction varies from germline; a read error may be responsible. V gene TRBV28 combines with J gene TRBJ2-5; TRBD2 is a possible D gene (5 bases). The CDR3 runs 12 residues. Germline V CDR1 and CDR2: MDHEN, SYDVKM. The CDR3 sequence: CATGLSREAQYF. DNA for the CDR3: TGTGCCACCGGACTGTCAAGAGAGGCCCAGTACTTC.

The J gene is TRBJ1-5, the V gene TRBV5-6; D perhaps matches TRBD1 (5 bases). The CDR3 length is 15 residues. Germline CDR1 reads SGHDT; CDR2 reads YYEEEE. Trimming pared 5 bases from V and 8 bases from J, leaving 20 bases between. The CDR3 is CASRLGSGHSKPQHF. The DNA of the CDR3 is TGTGCCAGCAGACTCGGCTCAGGGCATTCAAAGCCCCAGCATTTT.

The chain is built from TRBV7-9 and TRBJ2-1; the D gene is possibly TRBD1 (5 bases). The germline V gene has CDR1 SEHNR and CDR2 FQNEAQ (reference sequence). Between the trimmed V and J ends, which lost 2 bases and 3 bases, there was a span of 8 bases. This CDR3 is built from 14 residues. The CDR3 DNA is TGTGCCAGCAGCTTACCGGACAACTACAATGAGCAGTTCTTC. As protein: CASSLPDNYNEQFF.

This clonotype turned up a few times. This rearrangement joins TRBV19 to TRBJ1-5; D may be TRBD1 (5 bases). The germline V and J ends were trimmed by 5 bases and 0 bases, with 11 bases remaining between them. From germline, CDR1 is LNHDA and CDR2 SQIVND (reference sequence). This CDR3 has 15 amino acids. CDR3 DNA sequence: TGTGCCAGTAGTTTTCAGGGCTATAGCAATCAGCCCCAGCATTTT. It codes for CASSFQGYSNQPQHF.

The chain carries TRBV6-1 and TRBJ2-7, with 7 positions matching TRBD1. The CDR3 runs 13 residues. The germline V gene has CDR1 MNHNS and CDR2 SASEGT. Trimming at V came to 5 bases and at J to 7 bases, leaving 8 bases not matched to a gene. CDR3 bases: TGTGCCAGCAGTCAAACAGGGGAAAAGGAGCAGTACTTC. Its translation is CASSQTGEKEQYF.

Note on this clonotype: The junction departs from the called germline gene at one end, perhaps through a read error. The chain combines TRBV7-7 with TRBJ2-3, with D maybe TRBD1 (6 bases). In germline, CDR1 is SSHAT, CDR2 FNYEAQ (reference sequence). CDR3 length: 15 amino acids. The CDR3 nucleotides are TGTGCTAGCAGCTTAGGCATCGGGACAACAGATACGCAGTATTTT. It yields the protein CASSLGIGTTDTQYF.

This clonotype was seen a handful of times. V and J are TRBV20-1 and TRBJ2-1, with TRBD2 matching 7 bases. Germline-derived CDR1 and CDR2 are DFQATT and SNEGSKA (reference sequence). V gave up 3 bases and J gave up 7 bases; unmatched junction bases: 9. The CDR3 has 14 amino acids. The CDR3 region is CSASGGGSRNEQFF. In DNA, the CDR3 is TGCAGTGCTAGTGGTGGCGGGAGCCGGAATGAGCAGTTCTTC.